This T cell receptor (beta chain) was identified in a study of blood T cells in healthy people across ages. Researchers collected about 9.1 milliliters of peripheral blood from every single donor. A second PCR, run for 7 to 11 cycles, used a sample-barcoded 5' primer plus a J-beta primer mix. MiXCR, run by TCRdb on the 5' RACE reads, gives a single entry per CDR3 protein. This table holds roughly 680,000 distinct CDR3 sequences, roughly 21% found once. The CDR3 totals 13 residues. Germline CDR1 MDHEN, CDR2 SYDVKM. The ends were cut back, 2 bases at V and 2 bases at J, with 7 bases in the middle. The J gene is TRBJ2-7, the V gene TRBV28, with unresolved D. The TCR sequence derives from a man in his 70s in good health. The sequenced sample consisted of blood. The CDR3 sequence is CASSLKAPYEQYF. The CDR3 nucleotides are TGTGCCAGCAGTTTAAAAGCCCCCTACGAGCAGTACTTC.